The 21 T cell receptor beta chains presented below share a single source sample, sequenced in a study of blood T cell repertoires in COVID-19. Generated by immunoSEQ multiplex PCR, the TCRdb table keeps only in-frame clones and is missing some. Among approximately 72,000 clones listed, just under 90% were seen once. Sequences were obtained from peripheral blood. These receptors all come from a man aged 60 to 75 with acute or convalescent COVID-19.

The chain employs TRBV5-1 and TRBJ2-6, with D perhaps TRBD2 (5 bases). The germline CDR1 and CDR2 sequences are SGHRS and YFSETQ. The CDR3 runs to 16 residues. V was cut by 0 bases and J by 0 bases, with 7 bases left in between. CDR3 residues: CASSLGTSSGANVLTF. The CDR3 bases are TGCGCCAGCAGCTTGGGAACTAGCTCTGGGGCCAACGTCCTGACTTTC. The full variable domain, its missing parts supplied by reference TRBV5-1 and TRBJ2-6, is KAGVTQTPRYLIKTRGQQVTLSCSPISGHRSVSWYQQTPGQGLQFLFEYFSETQRNKGNFPGRFSGRQFSNSRSEMNVSTLELGDSALYLCASSLGTSSGANVLTFGAGSRLTVL.

The J gene is TRBJ1-4, the V gene TRBV6-1, with a tentative D call TRBD1 (5 bases). V was clipped by 0 bases and J by 7 bases, with 15 bases between them. The CDR3 loop spans 16 amino acids. Germline V gives CDR1 MNHNS, CDR2 SASEGT. The CDR3 coding sequence is TGTGCCAGCAGTGAAGCGCTTCCGGGTCAGGGTGAAAAACTGTTTTTT. The encoded protein is CASSEALPGQGEKLFF.

The genes are TRBV5-4 and TRBJ1-1; no firm D call. Germline V gene sequence: CDR1 SGHNT, CDR2 YYREEE (reference sequence). V was shortened by 4 bases and J by 1 base, with 14 bases between the two germline ends. The CDR3 loop spans 15 amino acids. The CDR3 is CASSVGSLQNTEAFF. The CDR3 DNA reads as TGTGCCAGCAGCGTCGGGTCCCTCCAGAACACTGAAGCTTTCTTT.

The chain carries TRBV3-1 (or the pseudogene TRBV3-2) and TRBJ1-4, with D hard to call. CDR1 and CDR2 (germline): LGHDT, YNNKEL (reference sequence). V was cut by 4 bases and J by 3 bases, with 9 bases left in between. CDR3 length: 14 amino acids. CDR3 bases: TGTGCCAGCAGCCTTGCGGAGGCTAATGAAAAACTGTTTTTT. This translates into CASSLAEANEKLFF.

The chain recombines TRBV27 with TRBJ1-2; the match to TRBD1 covers 8 bases. CDR1 is MNHEY, CDR2 SMNVEV, per germline (reference sequence). V was clipped by 4 bases and J by 4 bases; unmatched bases: 5. CDR3 length: 14 amino acids. The chain's CDR3 is CASSSPGQGYGYTF. Here the CDR3 DNA reads TGTGCCAGCAGTTCTCCCGGACAGGGCTATGGCTACACCTTC.

This chain uses TRBV3-1 (or the pseudogene TRBV3-2) with TRBJ2-4; a possible D gene is TRBD1 (6 bases). The V end lost 1 base, the J end lost 5 bases, and 15 bases lay between the germline ends. CDR1 is LGHDT and CDR2 is YNNKEL in the germline V gene (reference sequence). This CDR3 region has 16 residues. CDR3: CASSQVQGSPQNIQYF. For the CDR3, the DNA is TGTGCCAGCAGCCAAGTTCAGGGGTCCCCCCAAAACATTCAGTACTTC.

DNA of the CDR3: TGTGCCATCAGGCCGGACAGGGGTGGCACCGGGGAGCTGTTTTTT. Its protein is CAIRPDRGGTGELFF. The chain links TRBV10-3 to TRBJ2-2, with TRBD1 identical over 9 bases. Germline trimming cut 6 bases from V and 4 bases from J; bases unmatched to any gene: 6. The germline V gene encodes CDR1 ENHRY and CDR2 SYGVKD. The CDR3 loop spans 15 amino acids.

This rearrangement joins TRBV7-3 to TRBJ2-3; D gene ambiguous. With 2 bases removed from V and 11 bases from J, the gap between germline ends came to 14 bases. The germline V gene has CDR1 SGHTA and CDR2 FQGTGA. CDR3 length: 13 amino acids. CDR3 in amino acids: CASSLGANLRQYF. CDR3 DNA sequence: TGTGCCAGCAGCTTAGGTGCCAATTTGCGGCAGTATTTT. Filled out from reference TRBV7-3 and TRBJ2-3, the complete variable domain reads GAGVSQTPSNKVTEKGKYVELRCDPISGHTALYWYRQSLGQGPEFLIYFQGTGAADDSGLPNDRFFAVRPEGSVSTLKIQRTERGDSAVYLCASSLGANLRQYFGPGTRLTVL.

This clone came up once. The chain joins TRBV29-1 to TRBJ2-2; 7 bases match TRBD2. V was clipped by 5 bases and J by 0 bases; unmatched bases: 9. In germline, CDR1 is SQVTM, CDR2 ANQGSEA. The CDR3 is made up of 16 amino acids. The CDR3 DNA reads as TGCAGCGTTCGGGTCTGGCGGGAGTCGAACACCGGGGAGCTGTTTTTT. Residues: CSVRVWRESNTGELFF.

This chain links TRBV3-1 (or the pseudogene TRBV3-2) with TRBJ1-1; 9 bases are a match to TRBD1. Germline CDR1 LGHDT, CDR2 YNNKEL (reference sequence). Losses at the gene ends were 7 bases for V and 1 base for J; bases not matched to a gene: 1. The CDR3 sequence is 13 residues long. The CDR3 region is CASTDRGNTEAFF. The CDR3 DNA follows: TGTGCCAGCACGGACAGGGGGAACACTGAAGCTTTCTTT.

V usage is TRBV19 and J usage is TRBJ2-1, with a tentative D call TRBD1 (6 bases). Germline CDR1 reads LNHDA; CDR2 reads SQIVND (reference sequence). The CDR3 runs to 15 residues. Trimming took off 8 bases at V and 4 bases at J, with 18 bases between the two ends. CDR3 residues: CASSSGTLGYNEQFF. CDR3 sequence (DNA): TGTGCCAGTTCCTCCGGGACACTGGGGTACAATGAGCAGTTCTTC. Complete variable domain (other parts from reference TRBV19 and TRBJ2-1): DGGITQSPKYLFRKEGQNVTLSCEQNLNHDAMYWYRQDPGQGLRLIYYSQIVNDFQKGDIAEGYSVSREKKESFPLTVTSAQKNPTAFYLCASSSGTLGYNEQFFGPGTRLTVL.

This rearrangement joins TRBV12-5 to TRBJ1-1; D perhaps matches TRBD1 (6 bases). Germline V gene sequence: CDR1 LGHNT, CDR2 FRNRAP. The CDR3 runs 15 residues. The V end lost 10 bases, the J end lost 4 bases, and 22 bases lay between the germline ends. The CDR3 region has the DNA TGTGCTACCTGGGCCCTCAGGGGAGAAGGCACTGAAGCTTTCTTT. Protein product: CATWALRGEGTEAFF.

The chain links TRBV5-1 to TRBJ1-4, with D maybe TRBD1 (5 bases). V dropped 5 bases and J dropped 4 bases, with 15 bases sitting between them. Germline CDR1 is SGHRS and CDR2 is YFSETQ. The CDR3 contains 15 residues. CDR3 nucleotide sequence: TGCGCCAGCAGTAGTTCCGACAGTCATAATGAAAAACTGTTTTTT. Protein product: CASSSSDSHNEKLFF.

The chain carries TRBV25-1 and TRBJ1-1; no clear D. Per germline, CDR1 MGHDK and CDR2 SYGVNS. The CDR3 runs to 15 residues. The V and J ends lost 3 bases and 0 bases respectively, with 11 bases between them. CDR3 amino acids: CASSETKRVNTEAFF. The CDR3 coding sequence is TGTGCCAGCAGTGAGACGAAGCGGGTGAACACTGAAGCTTTCTTT.

V is TRBV19 and J is TRBJ1-5; D gene ambiguous. This CDR3 spans 15 amino acids. Germline V gene data show CDR1 as LNHDA and CDR2 as SQIVND (reference sequence). V lost 4 bases and J lost 7, with 17 bases in between. CDR3 residues: CASSTTGIGEQPQHF. DNA for the CDR3: TGTGCCAGTAGTACCACCGGGATCGGAGAACAGCCCCAGCATTTT.

The J gene is TRBJ2-7, the V gene TRBV15, with D possibly matching TRBD2 (5 bases). Trimming stripped 5 bases from V and 4 bases from J, with 18 bases between. Germline CDR1 LNHNV, CDR2 YYDKDF (reference sequence). The CDR3 totals 15 residues. The CDR3 bases are TGTGCCACCAGCCCCGAGGTACGTCGGGGTTACGAGCAGTACTTC. As protein: CATSPEVRRGYEQYF.

V usage is TRBV9 and J usage is TRBJ1-3; TRBD1 matches 7 bases. V lost 0 bases, J lost 4 bases, and 7 bases stayed unmatched. The CDR3 contains 16 residues. Germline CDR1 is SGDLS and CDR2 is YYNGEE. The CDR3: CASSVARGPGGNTIYF. In DNA form, the CDR3 reads TGTGCCAGCAGCGTAGCAAGGGGGCCGGGAGGAAACACCATATATTTT.

The chain joins TRBV2 to TRBJ2-5; 8 bases agree with TRBD1. The CDR3 length is 13 residues. V shed 6 bases, J shed 5 bases, and the junction held 5 bases outside the gene matches. The V gene's germline CDR1 is SNHLY and CDR2 FYNNEI. The DNA for the CDR3 is TGTGCCAGCAGGGGACAGGCCGCCGAGACCCAGTACTTC. Translating it yields CASRGQAAETQYF.

The chain has TRBV4-1 and TRBJ2-3; 9 bases agree with TRBD1. Unmatched junction bases numbered 10, after V lost 0 bases and J lost 3 bases. This CDR3 contains 18 residues. Germline CDR1 reads MGHRA; CDR2 reads YSYEKL. CDR3 protein: CASSQDGTGPSRTDTQYF. The CDR3 coding sequence is TGCGCCAGCAGCCAAGATGGGACAGGGCCCTCTAGGACAGATACGCAGTATTTT.

The chain joins TRBV2 to TRBJ2-2; 10 nucleotides line up with TRBD1. The V segment lost 6 bases and the J segment 5 bases; nucleotides outside the gene matches: 3. Germline loops: CDR1 SNHLY, CDR2 FYNNEI. CDR3 length: 14 amino acids. For the CDR3, the DNA is TGTGCCAGCAGGGGACAGGGGAAGACCGGGGAGCTGTTTTTT. This sequence encodes CASRGQGKTGELFF.

V and J are TRBV28 and TRBJ1-2, with TRBD1 matching 7 bases. V shed 10 bases and J 5 bases; nucleotides not matched to a gene: 10. There are 13 residues in the CDR3. Germline V lookup: CDR1 MDHEN, CDR2 SYDVKM. This chain's CDR3 is CATRGGTVYGYTF. The CDR3 region has the DNA TGTGCCACCCGGGGGGGGACAGTATATGGCTACACCTTC.